Below, one TCR beta chain is given with its context. A second roughly 7 to 11 cycle PCR used barcoded and J-beta primers. TCRdb called the 5' RACE reads again in MiXCR, with one record for every CDR3 protein. Of about 640,000 distinct CDR3 sequences listed, approximately 30% are singletons. The data derive from a study of blood T cells in healthy people across ages. Donation came from healthy Caucasian individuals in Russia who were aged roughly 6 to 95. The CDR3 covers 15 residues. The germline gives CDR1 KGHSH, CDR2 LQKENI. Trimming removed 0 bases from V and 9 bases from J; junction bases left unmatched: 4.

Material for sequencing was blood. The chain recombines TRBV18 with TRBJ2-1; 11 bases map to TRBD2. This TCR derives from a woman aged 80 or over in good health. The CDR3 DNA reads as TGTGCCAGCTCACCACCTAGCGGGGGGGCCGTTGAGCAGTTCTTC. Translated, it gives CASSPPSGGAVEQFF.